This T cell receptor (beta chain) came from a study of control samples from healthy donors and cancer patients (dated by TCRdb to the early 2020s). The cysteine opens and the phenylalanine closes a CDR3 of 16 amino acids. Only the CDR3 DNA stays, 48 bases, in frame from base 1. V ends up 4 bases short and J 4 bases short, with an unmatched junction base count of 9. The germline V gene provides CDR1 SGDLS and CDR2 YYNGEE. With respect to this clone: Its antigen has not been determined. No base qualities exist here, and no much larger clone lies one base off it.

Library construction relied on the immunoSEQ multiplex PCR assay. What TCRdb holds here is the immuneACCESS table cut down to in-frame rearrangements. Part of the clones is not present; checked against another copy, under half of the missing clones reflect an unresolved V gene, and the others are unexplained. A total of approximately 20,000 clones appear in this sample, about 82% of them only once. 11% of the sample comes from the top ten. Recombination joined TRBV9 with TRBJ2-1; TRBD2 agrees with 9 junctional bases. The receptor comes from a woman between 65 and 79 years old with colorectal cancer. The sample consisted of PBMCs. The CDR3 reads CASSPVGAGGYNEQFF. The DNA reads TGTGCCAGCAGCCCCGTGGGAGCGGGAGGATACAATGAGCAGTTCTTC.